Below are 10 T cell receptor beta chains sequenced from a single sample in a study of primary melanoma T cells and metastatic recurrence (dated by TCRdb to the early 2020s). To prepare the library, the immunoSEQ multiplex PCR assay was applied. The source is immuneACCESS, and TCRdb retained only in-frame sequences with V and J called. Part of the clones is not carried over; for the studies checked, unresolved V genes explain less than half of this, and the remainder is unexplained. This sample lists several thousand clones; about four fifths were detected once. The ten largest clones represent under 25% of the sample. Source material: melanoma tumor tissue. The receptor source for this set is a human donor with melanoma.

This chain links TRBV6-8 with TRBJ2-7; D possibly corresponds to TRBD1 (6 bases). CDR1 and CDR2 from the germline V gene are MNHGY and SAAAGT. Trimming left V 6 bases short and J 2 bases short, with 8 bases between. This CDR3 region has 12 residues. CDR3 bases: TGTGCCAGCAGCAGGGGACCCTACGAGCAGTACTTC. Its translation: CASSRGPYEQYF.

The chain combines TRBV7-7 with TRBJ2-3; 10 positions match TRBD2. CDR1 SSHAT and CDR2 FNYEAQ come from the germline V gene (reference sequence). V lost 4 bases and J lost 5; bases outside the gene matches: 6. The CDR3 loop spans 15 amino acids. CDR3 loop: CASSYERGGRDTQYF. CDR3 DNA: TGTGCCAGCAGCTATGAGCGGGGGGGCAGAGATACGCAGTATTTT.

This clone turned up a few times. V gene TRBV6-8 combines with J gene TRBJ2-1; D is undetermined. Trimming took off 5 bases at V and 7 bases at J, with 18 bases between the two ends. The germline CDR1 and CDR2 sequences are MNHGY and SAAAGT. The CDR3 spans 15 residues. The CDR3 DNA is TGTGCCAGCAGTGGGGTTTGGACGGCGGAGAATGAGCAGTTCTTC. Translated: CASSGVWTAENEQFF.

The V gene is TRBV19, the J gene TRBJ2-3, with no clear D. Germline V CDR1 and CDR2: LNHDA, SQIVND (reference sequence). Trimming pared 0 bases from V and 0 bases from J, leaving 1 base between. The CDR3 contains 13 residues. CDR3 DNA: TGTGCCAGTAGTATAGACAGCACAGATACGCAGTATTTT. Protein: CASSIDSTDTQYF.

The rearrangement joins TRBV29-1 to TRBJ2-7, with 9 bases fitting TRBD1. This CDR3 region has 12 residues. Losses at the gene ends were 6 bases for V and 3 bases for J; bases not matched to a gene: 3. Per the germline V gene, CDR1 is SQVTM and CDR2 is ANQGSEA. CDR3 DNA: TGCAGCGTGAAGACAGGGGGCTACGAGCAGTACTTC. This translates into CSVKTGGYEQYF.

The rearrangement uses TRBV6-8 and TRBJ2-4; unclear D gene. Trimming shortened V by 4 bases and J by 8 bases, and 18 bases separated the two germline ends. CDR1 is MNHGY and CDR2 is SAAAGT in the germline V gene. The CDR3 contains 15 residues. The CDR3 loop is CASSLTSGSPHIQYF. The DNA of the CDR3 is TGTGCCAGCAGTTTAACATCCGGGTCCCCACACATTCAGTACTTC.

The rearrangement links TRBV19 to TRBJ2-3; 9 nucleotides match TRBD2. V lost 3 bases and J lost 4; bases outside the gene matches: 20. The CDR3 is made up of 20 amino acids. Germline V gives CDR1 LNHDA, CDR2 SQIVND (reference sequence). This CDR3 is CASSIPKAGGISGGADTQYF. The CDR3 bases are TGTGCCAGTAGTATCCCGAAAGCGGGAGGAATTTCAGGAGGAGCAGATACGCAGTATTTT.

The chain carries TRBV6-8 and TRBJ1-2; 7 positions match TRBD1. Looked up from germline, CDR1 is MNHGY and CDR2 is SAAAGT. The trim removed 6 bases at V and 4 bases at J, leaving 11 bases unmatched. CDR3 length: 15 residues. The CDR3 DNA follows: TGTGCCAGCAGCCTACTATTGGGACAGTCCTATGGCTACACCTTC. Protein sequence: CASSLLLGQSYGYTF.

As regards this clone: At one end, the junction sequence differs from germline, possibly due to a read error. The CDR3 nucleotides read TGTGCCAGCAGCTTGACTAGTGGGTCCTATAATGAGCAGTTCTTC. This encodes CASSLTSGSYNEQFF. The chain has TRBV11-3 and TRBJ2-1, with a possible D match to TRBD2 (6 bases). This CDR3 contains 15 residues. The germline V gene encodes CDR1 SGHNT and CDR2 YENEEA.

This chain links TRBV18 with TRBJ1-5; D remains ambiguous. The CDR3 spans 15 residues. Germline V gene sequence: CDR1 KGHSH, CDR2 LQKENI. Deletions cut 6 bases from V and 3 bases from J, with 15 bases between. This chain's CDR3 is CASSSEQLFNQPQHF. CDR3 in DNA: TGTGCCAGCTCCTCCGAACAGCTTTTCAATCAGCCCCAGCATTTT. The variable domain in full, completed from reference TRBV18 and TRBJ1-5, reads NAGVMQNPRHLVRRRGQEARLRCSPMKGHSHVYWYRQLPEEGLKFMVYLQKENIIDESGMPKERFSAEFPKEGPSILRIQQVVRGDSAAYFCASSSEQLFNQPQHFGDGTRLSIL.